This TCR beta chain was recovered during a study of beta chain features in type 1 diabetes. Broader study findings: For Type 1 diabetes patients, all four CD4+ subsets carried TCRB CDR3s that were moderately but significantly shorter.

Worth noting for this clone: Its specificity is not known. This sample also contains other DNA sequences that code for the same CDR3.

This CDR3 has 15 residues. Germline lookup yields CDR1 SGHRS and CDR2 YFSETQ. V trimming: 3 bases; J trimming: 5 bases; junction bases outside the gene matches: 6. Reverse transcribing all isolated RNA meant expressed TCRB transcripts were sequenced. Method: immunoSEQ multiplex PCR; TCRdb's copy keeps in-frame clones and lacks some. The repertoire includes about 190,000 clones, approximately 7.9% of them detected once, and under 0.55% sits in the top ten. The receptor was derived from a man aged 18 to 35 with type 1 diabetes. The chain uses TRBV5-1 and TRBJ2-1, with TRBD2 matching 9 bases. Sequencing input: central memory CD4+ T cells from blood. CDR3 loop: CASSSWTSDNNEQFF. In nucleotides, the CDR3 is TGCGCCAGCAGCTCCTGGACTAGCGACAACAATGAGCAGTTCTTC.